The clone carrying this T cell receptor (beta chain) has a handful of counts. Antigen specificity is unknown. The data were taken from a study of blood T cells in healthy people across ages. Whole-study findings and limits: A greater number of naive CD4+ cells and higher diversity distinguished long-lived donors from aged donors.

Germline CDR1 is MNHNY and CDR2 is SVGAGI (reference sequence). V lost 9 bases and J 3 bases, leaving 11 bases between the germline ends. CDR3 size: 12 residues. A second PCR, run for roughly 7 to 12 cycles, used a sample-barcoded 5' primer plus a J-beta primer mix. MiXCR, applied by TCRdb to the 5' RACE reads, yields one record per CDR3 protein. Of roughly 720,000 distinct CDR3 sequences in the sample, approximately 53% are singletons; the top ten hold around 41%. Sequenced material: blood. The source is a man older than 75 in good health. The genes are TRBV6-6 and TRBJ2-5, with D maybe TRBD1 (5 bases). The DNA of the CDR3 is TGTGCCAGTGGGGCAGGGAAAGAGACCCAGTACTTC. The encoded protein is CASGAGKETQYF.